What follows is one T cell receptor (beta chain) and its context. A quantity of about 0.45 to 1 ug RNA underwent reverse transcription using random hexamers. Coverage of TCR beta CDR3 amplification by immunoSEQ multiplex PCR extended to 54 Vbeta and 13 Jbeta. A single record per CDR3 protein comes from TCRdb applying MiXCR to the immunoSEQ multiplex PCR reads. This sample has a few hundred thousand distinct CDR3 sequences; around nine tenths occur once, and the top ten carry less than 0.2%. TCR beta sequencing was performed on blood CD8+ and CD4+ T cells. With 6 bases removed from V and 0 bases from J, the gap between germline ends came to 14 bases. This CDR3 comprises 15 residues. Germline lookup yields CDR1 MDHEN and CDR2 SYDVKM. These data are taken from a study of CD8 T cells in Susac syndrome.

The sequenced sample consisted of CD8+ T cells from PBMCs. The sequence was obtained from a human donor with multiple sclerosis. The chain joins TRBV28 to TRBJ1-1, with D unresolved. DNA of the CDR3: TGTGCCAGCAGCGAACCATGGGCCATGAACACTGAAGCTTTCTTT. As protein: CASSEPWAMNTEAFF.